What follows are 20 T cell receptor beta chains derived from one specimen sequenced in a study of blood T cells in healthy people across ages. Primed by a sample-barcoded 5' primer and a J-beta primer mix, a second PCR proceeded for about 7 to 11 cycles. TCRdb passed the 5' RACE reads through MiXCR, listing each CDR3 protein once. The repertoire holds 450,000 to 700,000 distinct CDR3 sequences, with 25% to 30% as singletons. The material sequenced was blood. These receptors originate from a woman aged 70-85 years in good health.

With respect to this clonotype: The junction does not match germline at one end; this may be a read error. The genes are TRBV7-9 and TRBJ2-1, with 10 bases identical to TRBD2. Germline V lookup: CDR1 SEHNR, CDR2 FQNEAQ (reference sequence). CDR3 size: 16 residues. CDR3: CASSSIAGGSYNEQFF. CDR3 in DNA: TGTGCCAGTAGCTCCATAGCGGGGGGCTCCTACAATGAGCAGTTCTTC.

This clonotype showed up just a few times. The chain's CDR3 is CATSPRTPPNRNEQFF. The CDR3 coding sequence is TGTGCCACCAGCCCCCGGACCCCGCCTAACCGCAATGAGCAGTTCTTC. This chain connects TRBV15 to TRBJ2-1; D is unclear. Per the germline V gene, CDR1 is LNHNV and CDR2 is YYDKDF (reference sequence). The CDR3 extends over 16 amino acids. Trimming pared 5 bases from V and 6 bases from J, leaving 20 bases between.

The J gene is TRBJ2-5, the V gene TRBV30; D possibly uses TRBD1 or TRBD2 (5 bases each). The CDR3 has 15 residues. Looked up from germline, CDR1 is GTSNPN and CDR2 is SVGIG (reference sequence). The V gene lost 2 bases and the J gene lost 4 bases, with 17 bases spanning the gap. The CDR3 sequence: CAWSTGRGFGETQYF. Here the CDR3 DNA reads TGTGCCTGGAGTACGGGACGGGGCTTTGGAGAGACCCAGTACTTC.

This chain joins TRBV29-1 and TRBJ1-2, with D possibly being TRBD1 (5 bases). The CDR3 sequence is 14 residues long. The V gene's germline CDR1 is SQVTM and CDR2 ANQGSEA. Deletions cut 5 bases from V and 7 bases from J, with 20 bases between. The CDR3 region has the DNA TGCAGCGTTTTCTCGATTTGGAGGGGAGGTGGCTACACCTTC. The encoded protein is CSVFSIWRGGGYTF. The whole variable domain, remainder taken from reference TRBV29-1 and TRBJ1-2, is SAVISQKPSRDICQRGTSLTIQCQVDSQVTMMFWYRQQPGQSLTLIATANQGSEATYESGFVIDKFPISRPNLTFSTLTVSNMSPEDSSIYLCSVFSIWRGGGYTFGSGTRLTVV.

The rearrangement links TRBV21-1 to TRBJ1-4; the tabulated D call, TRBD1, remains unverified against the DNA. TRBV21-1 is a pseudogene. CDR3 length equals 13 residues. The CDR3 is CASYAGENEKLFF. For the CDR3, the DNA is TGTGCCAGCTACGCAGGGGAAAATGAAAAACTGTTTTTT.

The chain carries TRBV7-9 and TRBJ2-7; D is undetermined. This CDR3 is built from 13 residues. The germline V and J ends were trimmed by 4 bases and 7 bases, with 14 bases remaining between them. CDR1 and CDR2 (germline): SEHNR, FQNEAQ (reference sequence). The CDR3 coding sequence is TGTGCCAGCAGCTCACCCTCGGTCCTAGAGCAGTACTTC. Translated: CASSSPSVLEQYF.

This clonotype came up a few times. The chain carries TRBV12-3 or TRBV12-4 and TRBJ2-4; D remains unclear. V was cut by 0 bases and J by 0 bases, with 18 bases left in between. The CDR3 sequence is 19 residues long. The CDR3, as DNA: TGTGCCAGCAGTTTAGCCTCGTATAACGACCGTTTAGCCAAAAACATTCAGTACTTC. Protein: CASSLASYNDRLAKNIQYF.

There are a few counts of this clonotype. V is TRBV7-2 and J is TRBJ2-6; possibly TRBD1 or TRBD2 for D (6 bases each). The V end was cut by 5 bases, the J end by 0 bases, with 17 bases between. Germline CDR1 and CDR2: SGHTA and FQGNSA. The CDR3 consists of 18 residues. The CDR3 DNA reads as TGTGCCAGCAGCCCTAGGGGGGACGGGAGCTCTGGGGCCAACGTCCTGACTTTC. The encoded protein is CASSPRGDGSSGANVLTF.

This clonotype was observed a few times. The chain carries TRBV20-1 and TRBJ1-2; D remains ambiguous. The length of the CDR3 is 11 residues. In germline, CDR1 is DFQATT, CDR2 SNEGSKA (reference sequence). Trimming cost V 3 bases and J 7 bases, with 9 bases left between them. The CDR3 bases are TGCAGTGCTAGTGATGGGGTTGGCTACACCTTC. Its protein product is CSASDGVGYTF.

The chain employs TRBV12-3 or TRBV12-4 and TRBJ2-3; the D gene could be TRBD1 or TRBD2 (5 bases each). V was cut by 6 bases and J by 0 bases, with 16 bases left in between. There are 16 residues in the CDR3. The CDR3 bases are TGTGCCAGCAGCCGTCGGGACCCAGGTAGCACAGATACGCAGTATTTT. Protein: CASSRRDPGSTDTQYF.

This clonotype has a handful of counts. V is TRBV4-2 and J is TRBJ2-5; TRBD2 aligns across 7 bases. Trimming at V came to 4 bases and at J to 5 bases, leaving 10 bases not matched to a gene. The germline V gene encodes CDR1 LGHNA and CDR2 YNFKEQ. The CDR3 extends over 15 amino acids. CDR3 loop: CASSRDPGGHETQYF. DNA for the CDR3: TGTGCCAGCAGCCGAGATCCGGGGGGTCATGAGACCCAGTACTTC.

The CDR3 sequence: CASSLAAGGPYNEQFF. DNA for the CDR3: TGTGCCAGCAGTTTAGCGGCTGGGGGTCCCTACAATGAGCAGTTCTTC. V is TRBV12-3 or TRBV12-4 and J is TRBJ2-1; D is tentatively TRBD1 or TRBD2 (5 bases each). The CDR3 length is 16 residues. Deletions cut 0 bases from V and 2 bases from J, with 11 bases between.

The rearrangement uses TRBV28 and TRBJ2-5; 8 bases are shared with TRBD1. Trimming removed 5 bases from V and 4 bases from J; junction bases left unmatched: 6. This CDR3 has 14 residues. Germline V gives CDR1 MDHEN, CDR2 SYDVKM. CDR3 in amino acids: CASSPPTGVETQYF. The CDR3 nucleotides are TGTGCCAGCAGTCCACCGACAGGGGTAGAGACCCAGTACTTC.

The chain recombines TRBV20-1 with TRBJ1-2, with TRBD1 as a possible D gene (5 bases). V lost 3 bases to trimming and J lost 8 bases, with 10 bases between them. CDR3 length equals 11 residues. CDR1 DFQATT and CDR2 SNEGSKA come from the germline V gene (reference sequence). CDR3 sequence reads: CSASVGRGYTF. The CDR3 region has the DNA TGCAGTGCTAGTGTGGGACGGGGCTACACCTTC.

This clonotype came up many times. The CDR3 here is CASSSKGLSAGGSYNEQFF. CDR3 DNA: TGTGCCAGCAGCTCAAAGGGACTATCTGCGGGGGGTTCCTACAATGAGCAGTTCTTC. This sequence joins TRBV11-2 and TRBJ2-1; TRBD2 matches at 8 bases. V was clipped by 4 bases and J by 1 base; unmatched bases: 15. Germline V gene sequence: CDR1 SGHAT, CDR2 FQNNGV. This CDR3 contains 19 residues.

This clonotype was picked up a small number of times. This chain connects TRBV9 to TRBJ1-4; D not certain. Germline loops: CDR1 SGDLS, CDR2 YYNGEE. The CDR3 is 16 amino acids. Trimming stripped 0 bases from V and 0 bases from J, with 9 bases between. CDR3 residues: CASSVGVSATNEKLFF. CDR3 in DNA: TGTGCCAGCAGCGTAGGGGTCTCCGCAACTAATGAAAAACTGTTTTTT. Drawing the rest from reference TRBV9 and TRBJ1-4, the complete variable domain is DSGVTQTPKHLITATGQRVTLRCSPRSGDLSVYWYQQSLDQGLQFLIQYYNGEERAKGNILERFSAQQFPDLHSELNLSSLELGDSALYFCASSVGVSATNEKLFFGSGTQLSVL.

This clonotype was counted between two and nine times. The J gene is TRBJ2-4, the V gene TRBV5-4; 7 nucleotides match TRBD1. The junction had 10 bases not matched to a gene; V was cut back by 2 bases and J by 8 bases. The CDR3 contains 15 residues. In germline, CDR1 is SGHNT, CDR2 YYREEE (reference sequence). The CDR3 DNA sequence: TGTGCCAGCAGCTTAGGAGAACAGGGGCGGGACATTCAGTACTTC. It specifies CASSLGEQGRDIQYF.

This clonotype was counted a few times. This CDR3 reads CASSMNPGGAINEQFF. CDR3 in DNA: TGTGCCAGCAGCATGAACCCGGGGGGAGCTATCAATGAGCAGTTCTTC. The chain has TRBV7-3 and TRBJ2-1, with 7 positions matching TRBD2. The CDR3 is 16 amino acids. J lost 6 bases, V lost 5 bases, and 13 bases had no gene match. Germline CDR1 SGHTA, CDR2 FQGTGA.

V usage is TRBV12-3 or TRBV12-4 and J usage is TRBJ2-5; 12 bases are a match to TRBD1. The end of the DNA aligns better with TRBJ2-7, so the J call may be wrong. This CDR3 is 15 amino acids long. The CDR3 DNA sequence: TGTGCCAGCAGTTTAAGGGGACAGGGGGCCCACGAGCAGTACTTC. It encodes CASSLRGQGAHEQYF.

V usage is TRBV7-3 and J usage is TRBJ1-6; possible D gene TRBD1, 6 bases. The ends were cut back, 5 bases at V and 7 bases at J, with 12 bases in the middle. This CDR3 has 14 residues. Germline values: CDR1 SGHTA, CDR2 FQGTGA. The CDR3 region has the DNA TGTGCCAGCAGCCCCGGGGGGGCAAATTCACCCCTCCACTTT. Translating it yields CASSPGGANSPLHF. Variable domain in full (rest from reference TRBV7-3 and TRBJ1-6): GAGVSQTPSNKVTEKGKYVELRCDPISGHTALYWYRQSLGQGPEFLIYFQGTGAADDSGLPNDRFFAVRPEGSVSTLKIQRTERGDSAVYLCASSPGGANSPLHFGNGTRLTVT.